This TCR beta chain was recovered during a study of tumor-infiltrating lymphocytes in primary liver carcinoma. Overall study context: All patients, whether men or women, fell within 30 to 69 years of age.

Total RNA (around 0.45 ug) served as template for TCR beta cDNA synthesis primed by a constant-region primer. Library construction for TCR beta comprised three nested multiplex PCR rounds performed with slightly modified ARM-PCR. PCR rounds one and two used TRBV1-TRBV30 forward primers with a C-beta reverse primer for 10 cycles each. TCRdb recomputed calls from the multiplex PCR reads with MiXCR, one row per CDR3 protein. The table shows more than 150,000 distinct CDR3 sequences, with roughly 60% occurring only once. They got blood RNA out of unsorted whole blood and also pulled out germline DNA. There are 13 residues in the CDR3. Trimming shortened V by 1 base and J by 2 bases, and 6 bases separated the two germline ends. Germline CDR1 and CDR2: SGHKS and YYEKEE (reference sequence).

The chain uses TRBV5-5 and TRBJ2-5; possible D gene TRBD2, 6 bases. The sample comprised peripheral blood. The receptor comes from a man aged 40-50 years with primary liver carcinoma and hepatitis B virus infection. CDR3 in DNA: TGTGCCAGCAGCTTGCGGGGGCAAGAGACCCAGTACTTC. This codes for CASSLRGQETQYF.